Below, 27 T cell receptor beta chains from the same sample are listed, as sequenced in a study of blood T cell repertoires in COVID-19. Sequencing used immunoSEQ multiplex PCR; TCRdb keeps in-frame clones, though not all of them. Found here are some 290,000 clones, roughly 90% of them singletons; the top ten hold roughly 3.9%. The sequencing sample was made of PBMCs or T cells enriched from blood (not recorded which). The source is a woman in her 30s who had been exposed to COVID-19.

The chain joins TRBV21-1 to TRBJ1-6; the table gives TRBD1 as D, unverified against the DNA. TRBV21-1 is designated a pseudogene. The CDR3 loop spans 15 amino acids. CDR3 loop: CASSARQGYNSPLHF. The CDR3 DNA follows: TGTGCCAGCAGCGCTAGACAGGGCTATAATTCACCCCTCCACTTT.

This clone has only one observation. V gene TRBV7-6 combines with J gene TRBJ2-3; D perhaps matches TRBD2 (5 bases). The CDR3 length is 16 residues. The ends were cut back, 5 bases at V and 0 bases at J, with 15 bases in the middle. CDR1 and CDR2 from the germline V gene are SGHVS and FNYEAQ. The CDR3 nucleotides are TGTGCCAGCAGCCCCCATCCTAGCCGTAGCACAGATACGCAGTATTTT. Its protein product is CASSPHPSRSTDTQYF.

In this sample, this clone turned up once. The rearrangement links TRBV6-5 to TRBJ1-2; 9 nucleotides match TRBD1. Looked up from germline, CDR1 is MNHEY and CDR2 is SVGAGI. The length of the CDR3 is 15 residues. The junction had 12 bases not matched to a gene; V was cut back by 5 bases and J by 8 bases. This chain's CDR3 is CASSQPRDRVRGYTF. In DNA form, the CDR3 reads TGTGCCAGCAGTCAACCAAGGGACAGGGTAAGAGGCTACACCTTC.

V usage is TRBV6-2 or TRBV6-3 and J usage is TRBJ1-1; no definite D call. Germline V gives CDR1 MNHEY, CDR2 SVGEGT. Trimming cost V 2 bases and J 0 bases, with 7 bases left between them. The CDR3 length is 14 residues. Here the CDR3 DNA reads TGTGCCAGCAGTTACCGCGACATGAACACTGAAGCTTTCTTT. Translation gives CASSYRDMNTEAFF.

CDR3 in amino acids: CASSLDSNQPQHF. CDR3 DNA sequence: TGTGCCAGCAGCCTGGACTCTAATCAGCCCCAGCATTTT. V usage is TRBV7-3 and J usage is TRBJ1-5; D is unclear. V dropped 5 bases and J dropped 4 bases, with 9 bases sitting between them. Germline assignment: CDR1 SGHTA and CDR2 FQGTGA. The CDR3 is made up of 13 amino acids.

V gene TRBV19 combines with J gene TRBJ1-2; TRBD1 might be the D (6 bases). CDR1 and CDR2 from the germline V gene are LNHDA and SQIVND (reference sequence). Trimming removed 10 bases from V and 2 bases from J, with 20 bases in between. This CDR3 comprises 15 residues. CDR3 residues: CATQIRDTRNYGYTF. CDR3 nucleotide sequence: TGTGCCACACAAATCCGGGACACCAGGAACTATGGCTACACCTTC.

J is TRBJ2-5 and V is TRBV4-3, with TRBD1 as a possible D gene (5 bases). Germline CDR1 is LGHNA and CDR2 is YSLEER. V lost 0 bases, J lost 2 bases, and 10 bases lay in between. The CDR3 covers 15 residues. CDR3 nucleotides: TGCGCCAGCAGCCAAGAGCGTTCAGGGCAAGAGACCCAGTACTTC. This encodes CASSQERSGQETQYF.

This chain uses TRBV4-3 with TRBJ1-6, with D possibly matching TRBD1 (5 bases). Germline CDR1 LGHNA, CDR2 YSLEER. The CDR3 runs 15 residues. Trimming removed 1 base at V and 10 bases at J, with 14 bases between. The CDR3 loop is CASSQAGTGGSPLHF. CDR3 in DNA: TGCGCCAGCAGCCAAGCCGGGACGGGGGGATCACCCCTCCACTTT.

This chain links TRBV11-2 with TRBJ1-1, with TRBD1 matching over 8 bases. Losses at the gene ends were 4 bases for V and 5 bases for J; bases not matched to a gene: 6. The CDR3 loop spans 14 amino acids. Germline V CDR1 and CDR2: SGHAT, FQNNGV. This CDR3 is CASSYNRGRTEAFF. CDR3 nucleotides: TGTGCCAGCAGCTATAACAGGGGGAGGACTGAAGCTTTCTTT. Looking up the rest from reference TRBV11-2 and TRBJ1-1 gives the full variable domain: EAGVAQSPRYKIIEKRQSVAFWCNPISGHATLYWYQQILGQGPKLLIQFQNNGVVDDSQLPKDRFSAERLKGVDSTLKIQPAKLEDSAVYLCASSYNRGRTEAFFGQGTRLTVV.

The chain carries TRBV7-2 and TRBJ2-1; D may be TRBD2 (6 bases). The ends were cut back, 1 base at V and 3 bases at J, with 13 bases in the middle. CDR1 SGHTA and CDR2 FQGNSA come from the germline V gene. The CDR3 covers 16 residues. The CDR3 sequence is CASSLVPSEIYNEQFF. The CDR3 DNA reads as TGTGCCAGCAGCTTAGTCCCTAGCGAAATCTACAATGAGCAGTTCTTC.

This clone was observed a few times. The chain combines TRBV5-4 with TRBJ1-2; D possibly corresponds to TRBD1 (6 bases). The CDR3 consists of 14 residues. CDR1 is SGHNT and CDR2 is YYREEE in the germline V gene (reference sequence). Trimming stripped 6 bases from V and 3 bases from J, with 15 bases between. The CDR3 reads CASNAQAGDYGYTF. The CDR3 DNA sequence: TGTGCCAGCAACGCGCAGGCAGGGGACTATGGCTACACCTTC.

CDR3 protein: CASTGTGGKRPQHF. The CDR3 DNA reads as TGTGCCAGCACCGGGACAGGGGGAAAGCGGCCCCAGCATTTT. This chain joins TRBV6-6 and TRBJ1-5; 11 nucleotides line up with TRBD1. From germline, CDR1 is MNHNY and CDR2 SVGAGI (reference sequence). CDR3 length equals 14 residues. The V gene end was trimmed by 7 bases and the J gene end by 9 bases; junction bases not matched to a gene: 8.

The rearrangement joins TRBV5-6 to TRBJ2-7; D remains unclear. The V end lost 4 bases, the J end lost 2 bases, and 13 bases lay between the germline ends. The CDR3 contains 14 residues. Germline V gene lookup returns CDR1 SGHDT and CDR2 YYEEEE. DNA of the CDR3: TGTGCCAGCAGCCCTCAAACTACTACCTACGAGCAGTACTTC. This translates into CASSPQTTTYEQYF.

This chain joins TRBV28 and TRBJ1-4, with D uncertain. Germline V gives CDR1 MDHEN, CDR2 SYDVKM. The CDR3 totals 16 residues. Trimming removed 6 bases from V and 8 bases from J, with 22 bases in between. The chain's CDR3 is CASSKRSGGLVEKLFF. In nucleotides, the CDR3 is TGTGCCAGCAGCAAAAGGTCGGGCGGGCTCGTGGAAAAACTGTTTTTT.

This rearrangement joins TRBV12-3 or TRBV12-4 to TRBJ2-7; TRBD1 is a possible D gene (5 bases). V lost 3 bases and J lost 4, with 10 bases in between. The CDR3 consists of 13 residues. CDR3 nucleotides: TGTGCCAGCAGTTTTGTACAGGCTTACGAGCAGTACTTC. Protein: CASSFVQAYEQYF.

V gene TRBV5-6 combines with J gene TRBJ1-2; 7 positions agree with TRBD1. The CDR3 spans 15 residues. After removal of 4 bases from V and 4 bases from J, the junction contained 10 bases not matched to a gene. Germline V lookup: CDR1 SGHDT, CDR2 YYEEEE. DNA of the CDR3: TGTGCCAGCAGCGGGATAGGACAGGTGTCCTATGGCTACACCTTC. It specifies CASSGIGQVSYGYTF.

The chain employs TRBV7-9 and TRBJ2-4; TRBD1 might be the D (6 bases). Trimming shortened V by 7 bases and J by 0 bases, and 10 bases separated the two germline ends. The CDR3 is made up of 14 amino acids. Germline CDR1 is SEHNR and CDR2 is FQNEAQ (reference sequence). The CDR3 region has the DNA TGTGCCAGCAATAGGGGGTTAGCCAAAAACATTCAGTACTTC. As protein: CASNRGLAKNIQYF.

V and J are TRBV10-3 and TRBJ2-7, with 8 positions matching TRBD1. The CDR3 extends over 14 amino acids. V gave up 0 bases and J gave up 2 bases; unmatched junction bases: 0. In germline, CDR1 is ENHRY, CDR2 SYGVKD. CDR3 DNA: TGTGCCATCAGTGAGTCGGGACAGGCCTACGAGCAGTACTTC. Its translation is CAISESGQAYEQYF.

This chain links TRBV10-3 with TRBJ2-3; 16 nucleotides align to TRBD2. The CDR3 is 17 residues long. Losses at the gene ends were 3 bases for V and 5 bases for J; bases not matched to a gene: 5. Germline CDR1 and CDR2: ENHRY and SYGVKD. CDR3 in DNA: TGTGCCATCAGTGATAGGGGACTAGCGGGGGGGAGAGATACGCAGTATTTT. This codes for CAISDRGLAGGRDTQYF.

The chain employs TRBV6-4 and TRBJ1-2; D remains unclear. Germline V gene sequence: CDR1 MRHNA, CDR2 SNTAGT. Deletions cut 6 bases from V and 1 base from J, with 9 bases between. The CDR3 spans 13 residues. CDR3 DNA: TGTGCCAGCAGCTCGGGGTTTAACTATGGCTACACCTTC. Protein: CASSSGFNYGYTF.

This chain connects TRBV19 to TRBJ1-2; D unresolved. The germline V gene has CDR1 LNHDA and CDR2 SQIVND (reference sequence). The CDR3 is 14 residues long. Trimming removed 3 bases from V and 5 bases from J, with 13 bases in between. The chain's CDR3 is CASSIRRQTYGYTF. In DNA form, the CDR3 reads TGTGCCAGTAGTATCAGGCGCCAGACATATGGCTACACCTTC.

The chain employs TRBV27 and TRBJ1-2; TRBD1 might be the D (5 bases). V was trimmed by 6 bases and J by 7 bases, leaving 18 bases between them. The CDR3 runs 14 residues. The germline V gene encodes CDR1 MNHEY and CDR2 SMNVEV (reference sequence). The DNA of the CDR3 is TGTGCCAGCAGGTGGGCAGGGAGGAAGGCTGGCTACACCTTC. This sequence encodes CASRWAGRKAGYTF.

This clone was found a few times. The chain couples TRBV7-8 to TRBJ1-1, with D tentatively TRBD1 (5 bases). V lost 3 bases to trimming and J lost 2 bases, with 13 bases between them. The CDR3 totals 15 residues. The germline CDR1 and CDR2 sequences are SGHVS and FQNEAQ. CDR3 sequence (DNA): TGTGCCAGCAGCTTTACGGACACTTTTAACACTGAAGCTTTCTTT. Protein product: CASSFTDTFNTEAFF.

The chain uses TRBV28 and TRBJ1-2, with 7 bases that match TRBD1. CDR3 size: 14 residues. The germline gives CDR1 MDHEN, CDR2 SYDVKM. V lost 5 bases to trimming and J lost 3 bases; unmatched junction nucleotides: 6. Here the CDR3 reads CASSPTGAHYGYTF. In DNA form, the CDR3 reads TGTGCCAGCAGTCCTACAGGGGCCCACTATGGCTACACCTTC.

This chain uses TRBV10-3 with TRBJ1-5; 8 positions match TRBD1. In germline, CDR1 is ENHRY, CDR2 SYGVKD. V lost 4 bases, J lost 5 bases, and 7 bases stayed unmatched. The CDR3 sequence is 15 residues long. This CDR3 is CAISVNRGGDQPQHF. CDR3 bases: TGTGCCATCAGTGTTAACAGGGGGGGGGATCAGCCCCAGCATTTT.

The rearrangement uses TRBV18 and TRBJ2-1, with D possibly matching TRBD1 (6 bases). CDR1 and CDR2 (germline): KGHSH, LQKENI. Trimming left V 9 bases short and J 4 bases short, with 16 bases between. This CDR3 region has 14 residues. CDR3 region: CASSIAGAYNEQFF. The CDR3 nucleotides read TGTGCCAGTTCAATCGCAGGGGCTTACAATGAGCAGTTCTTC.

This clone was found once. The rearrangement uses TRBV5-6 and TRBJ2-1, with 8 positions matching TRBD2. V was clipped by 1 base and J by 5 bases; unmatched bases: 8. The germline CDR1 and CDR2 sequences are SGHDT and YYEEEE. This CDR3 spans 16 amino acids. The CDR3 coding sequence is TGTGCCAGCAGCTTGATGACGGGGGGGAAGAACAATGAGCAGTTCTTC. It specifies CASSLMTGGKNNEQFF. The entire variable domain, with the rest obtained from reference TRBV5-6 and TRBJ2-1, is as follows: DAGVTQSPTHLIKTRGQQVTLRCSPKSGHDTVSWYQQALGQGPQFIFQYYEEEERQRGNFPDRFSGHQFPNYSSELNVNALLLGDSALYLCASSLMTGGKNNEQFFGPGTRLTVL.